These 11 T cell receptor beta chains originate from one sample sequenced in a study of T cell responses to AZD1222 COVID-19 vaccine. Produced via immunoSEQ multiplex PCR; TCRdb's table is partial and in-frame only. The sample contains over 85,000 clones, approximately 84% of which appear only once. Sequenced material: peripheral blood, taken on day 0 of AZD1222 vaccination. Receptors originate from an adult in good health.

V is TRBV2 and J is TRBJ1-1; D gene unclear. Germline V gene lookup returns CDR1 SNHLY and CDR2 FYNNEI. V lost 7 bases, J lost 2 bases, and 17 bases lay in between. The CDR3 sequence is 15 residues long. CDR3 nucleotides: TGTGCCAGCACCCAGTGGGGAAGGACCAACACTGAAGCTTTCTTT. This translates into CASTQWGRTNTEAFF.

The CDR3 here is CASTLEGEGTEAFF. CDR3 in DNA: TGTGCCAGCACCCTAGAGGGCGAGGGTACTGAAGCTTTCTTT. The rearrangement links TRBV2 to TRBJ1-1; D remains ambiguous. Germline CDR1 and CDR2: SNHLY and FYNNEI. Trimming pared 7 bases from V and 5 bases from J, leaving 17 bases between. This CDR3 has 14 amino acids.

V is TRBV7-2 and J is TRBJ1-1, with D possibly being TRBD1 (5 bases). Germline V gives CDR1 SGHTA, CDR2 FQGNSA. The V end was cut by 5 bases, the J end by 5 bases, with 18 bases between. This CDR3 spans 15 amino acids. This CDR3 reads CASSPQAGLATEAFF. Written as DNA, the CDR3 is TGTGCCAGCAGCCCCCAGGCAGGGCTGGCGACTGAAGCTTTCTTT.

This clone was counted a single time. The chain joins TRBV18 to TRBJ1-1; TRBD1 is a possible D gene (5 bases). V lost 5 bases and J lost 3, with 16 bases in between. This CDR3 is 15 amino acids long. The V gene's germline CDR1 is KGHSH and CDR2 LQKENI. The chain's CDR3 is CASSDGTSGHTEAFF. In nucleotides, the CDR3 is TGTGCCAGCTCAGACGGGACTTCAGGGCACACTGAAGCTTTCTTT.

The gene calls are TRBV28 and TRBJ1-1; D may be TRBD1 (6 bases). Germline V lookup: CDR1 MDHEN, CDR2 SYDVKM. Trimming removed 6 bases from V and 6 bases from J, with 20 bases in between. The CDR3 sequence is 15 residues long. In nucleotides, the CDR3 is TGTGCCAGCAGCCGGGCGGAGGGGGGAAGGGCTGAAGCTTTCTTT. Translation: CASSRAEGGRAEAFF.

CDR3 protein: CATSDFGGYEQFF. The DNA of the CDR3 is TGTGCCACCAGTGATTTCGGCGGATATGAGCAGTTCTTC. The V call is TRBV24-1, the J call TRBJ2-1; the D is unclear. The CDR3 runs 13 residues. Trimming removed 1 base from V and 8 bases from J, with 8 bases in between. The germline gives CDR1 KGHDR, CDR2 SFDVKD.

The rearrangement joins TRBV4-3 to TRBJ2-7; the D gene is possibly TRBD2 (6 bases). The CDR3 loop spans 15 amino acids. Germline values: CDR1 LGHNA, CDR2 YSLEER. V gave up 2 bases and J gave up 0 bases, with 11 bases separating them. CDR3 sequence reads: CASSQTRGSSYEQYV. CDR3 bases: TGCGCCAGCAGCCAAACTCGGGGGTCCTCCTACGAGCAGTACGTC.

The V call is TRBV7-2, the J call TRBJ1-3, with D unclear. The CDR3 sequence is 13 residues long. Germline CDR1 SGHTA, CDR2 FQGNSA. Trimming removed 4 bases from V and 4 bases from J, with 8 bases in between. This CDR3 reads CASSYGPGNTIYF. The CDR3 DNA reads as TGTGCCAGCAGCTATGGGCCAGGAAACACCATATATTTT.

V usage is TRBV7-2 and J usage is TRBJ2-3; D gene uncertain. Looked up from germline, CDR1 is SGHTA and CDR2 is FQGNSA. Trimming shortened V by 2 bases and J by 2 bases, and 8 bases separated the two germline ends. The CDR3 runs to 14 residues. The CDR3 DNA follows: TGTGCCAGCAGCTTATCCCGTCTCACAGATACGCAGTATTTT. Residues: CASSLSRLTDTQYF.

Concerning this clone: Other DNA variants within this sample encode the same CDR3. The gene calls are TRBV12-3 or TRBV12-4 and TRBJ1-1; unclear D gene. This CDR3 spans 13 amino acids. The V end lost 3 bases, the J end lost 1 base, and 6 bases lay between the germline ends. DNA of the CDR3: TGTGCCAGCAGTTTCGGCAGGAACACTGAAGCTTTCTTT. Amino acid sequence: CASSFGRNTEAFF.

The genes are TRBV12-2 and TRBJ2-7; the table's D call of TRBD1 was not tested on the DNA. TRBV12-2 is a pseudogene locus. The CDR3 contains 16 residues. The CDR3 region has the DNA TGTGCAAGTCGCTTATTAGGGGGTAGGAGCCCCTACGAGCAGTACGTC. Residues: CASRLLGGRSPYEQYV.